The 15 T cell receptor beta chains in this list originate from one sample, sequenced in a study of T-cell memory formation after mild COVID-19. TCRdb ran MiXCR on the 5' RACE reads and lists one entry per CDR3 protein. This repertoire shows 250,000 to 400,000 distinct CDR3 sequences, roughly an eighth found once; its top ten account for 21%. Sequenced material: PBMCs or a T cell subset sorted from them (not recorded which). These receptors all stem from a man aged 18 to 30 who had mild COVID-19 (a few samples of this study predate the infection). Cell type and time point are not known.

V gene TRBV27 combines with J gene TRBJ2-1; TRBD2 agrees at 8 bases. V was pared by 4 bases and J by 4 bases, with 15 bases of the junction left unmatched. The CDR3 covers 18 residues. CDR1 and CDR2 from the germline V gene are MNHEY and SMNVEV (reference sequence). The CDR3 nucleotides read TGTGCCAGCAGTTATATTACGGCGGGGGGAACGGGGTACAATGAGCAGTTCTTC. Protein product: CASSYITAGGTGYNEQFF.

This clonotype has a handful of counts. This sequence joins TRBV7-2 and TRBJ2-2; 7 positions agree with TRBD1. Germline lookup yields CDR1 SGHTA and CDR2 FQGNSA. V was clipped by 2 bases and J by 7 bases; unmatched bases: 7. The CDR3 has 15 amino acids. The CDR3 region is CASSLRGPDGGELFF. DNA of the CDR3: TGTGCCAGCAGCTTAAGGGGGCCGGACGGCGGGGAGCTGTTTTTT. The variable domain in full, with the rest retrieved from reference TRBV7-2 and TRBJ2-2, is GAGVSQSPSNKVTEKGKDVELRCDPISGHTALYWYRQSLGQGLEFLIYFQGNSAPDKSGLPSDRFSAERTGGSVSTLTIQRTQQEDSAVYLCASSLRGPDGGELFFGEGSRLTVL.

Points on this clonotype: One junction end does not reproduce the germline sequence, and a read error may be involved. The chain uses TRBV20-1 and TRBJ2-7; 11 bases are a match to TRBD1. The CDR3 loop spans 15 amino acids. CDR1 is DFQATT, CDR2 SNEGSKA, per germline (reference sequence). CDR3 region: CSAGEPGQGAYEQYF. CDR3 in DNA: TGCAGTGCTGGAGAGCCGGGACAGGGGGCCTACGAGCAGTACTTC.

The chain combines TRBV4-1 with TRBJ2-1, with D unresolved. Germline CDR1 and CDR2: MGHRA and YSYEKL. The V and J ends lost 4 bases and 0 bases respectively, with 10 bases between them. The CDR3 runs 15 residues. The DNA for the CDR3 is TGCGCCAGCAGCCTGACGGCAGTCTCCTACAATGAGCAGTTCTTC. Its protein is CASSLTAVSYNEQFF.

The chain couples TRBV5-4 to TRBJ2-3; D is undetermined. Trimming shortened V by 2 bases and J by 6 bases, and 13 bases separated the two germline ends. The CDR3 has 14 residues. CDR1 SGHNT and CDR2 YYREEE come from the germline V gene (reference sequence). In nucleotides, the CDR3 is TGTGCCAGCAGCTTTCACGACTGGGGTGATACGCAGTATTTT. This sequence encodes CASSFHDWGDTQYF. The entire variable domain, with the rest obtained from reference TRBV5-4 and TRBJ2-3, is as follows: ETGVTQSPTHLIKTRGQQVTLRCSSQSGHNTVSWYQQALGQGPQFIFQYYREEENGRGNFPPRFSGLQFPNYSSELNVNALELDDSALYLCASSFHDWGDTQYFGPGTRLTVL.

This clonotype was observed a handful of times. This chain links TRBV5-1 with TRBJ2-5; either TRBD1 or TRBD2 may supply D (6 bases each). Germline loops: CDR1 SGHRS, CDR2 YFSETQ. V lost 4 bases to trimming and J lost 4 bases, with 20 bases between them. The CDR3 extends over 16 amino acids. This chain's CDR3 is CASSPRGGHPAETQYF. DNA of the CDR3: TGCGCCAGCAGCCCCCGAGGGGGGCATCCGGCAGAGACCCAGTACTTC.

The CDR3 reads CASSPGTRGSVEQYV. Written as DNA, the CDR3 is TGTGCCAGCTCACCAGGGACTAGGGGGAGTGTCGAGCAGTACGTC. V is TRBV18 and J is TRBJ2-7, with 8 bases identical to TRBD2. Germline V gene data show CDR1 as KGHSH and CDR2 as LQKENI. The CDR3 loop spans 15 amino acids. Trimming removed 2 bases from V and 6 bases from J; junction bases left unmatched: 9.

The V and J genes are TRBV4-1 and TRBJ2-3; D gene unclear. V lost 1 base and J 0 bases, leaving 8 bases between the germline ends. Per germline, CDR1 MGHRA and CDR2 YSYEKL. There are 15 residues in the CDR3. The CDR3 reads CASSQVETSTDTQYF. The CDR3, as DNA: TGCGCCAGCAGCCAAGTTGAAACAAGCACAGATACGCAGTATTTT.

This clonotype was counted a few times. The chain is built from TRBV7-8 and TRBJ1-2; D remains unclear. CDR1 is SGHVS, CDR2 FQNEAQ, per germline. CDR3 length: 15 amino acids. The V gene lost 0 bases and the J gene lost 1 base, with 9 bases spanning the gap. The CDR3, as DNA: TGTGCCAGCAGCTTAGCCGCCCGATATAACTATGGCTACACCTTC. This codes for CASSLAARYNYGYTF.

The chain employs TRBV20-1 and TRBJ2-3; TRBD2 aligns across 8 bases. The J segment lost 6 bases and the V segment lost 0 bases, leaving 8 bases of the junction unmatched. Germline lookup yields CDR1 DFQATT and CDR2 SNEGSKA (reference sequence). The CDR3 is made up of 15 amino acids. In DNA form, the CDR3 reads TGCAGTGCTAGAGATTTGGCGGGGGGAGGTGATACGCAGTATTTT. It is translated as CSARDLAGGGDTQYF.

V usage is TRBV12-3 or TRBV12-4 and J usage is TRBJ2-5, with unresolved D. Deletions cut 6 bases from V and 5 bases from J, with 16 bases between. This CDR3 region has 14 residues. The CDR3 protein is CASSPSGSRETQYF. The CDR3 DNA sequence: TGTGCCAGCAGCCCGTCGGGTTCGAGGGAGACCCAGTACTTC.

In its sample, this clonotype was seen many times. This chain's CDR3 is CASSQHRGLAGNTGELFF. The CDR3 DNA is TGTGCCAGCAGTCAACACCGGGGACTAGCGGGGAACACCGGGGAGCTGTTTTTT. The chain recombines TRBV6-2 or TRBV6-3 with TRBJ2-2; 12 nucleotides line up with TRBD2. This CDR3 comprises 18 residues. V dropped 5 bases and J dropped 1; count of bases not matched to a gene: 8. Germline V lookup: CDR1 MNHEY, CDR2 SVGEGT.

This clonotype was picked up a small number of times. The CDR3 DNA follows: TGTGCCAGCAGCTCATCACCCGGGGGGCGTAAAGATACGCAGTATTTT. Protein: CASSSSPGGRKDTQYF. This chain links TRBV7-3 with TRBJ2-3; D might be TRBD2 (7 bases). This CDR3 is built from 16 residues. Trimming took off 4 bases at V and 5 bases at J, with 19 bases between the two ends. Germline CDR1 SGHTA, CDR2 FQGTGA.

This clonotype has only a few counts. An end of the junction does not agree with germline; a read error may underlie this. The CDR3 DNA is TGTGCCACCAGCCCGGGACTAGCGACCTACAATGAGCAGTTCTTC. Residues: CATSPGLATYNEQFF. V usage is TRBV9 and J usage is TRBJ2-1, with 10 bases identical to TRBD2. This CDR3 has 15 amino acids. Germline CDR1 and CDR2: SGDLS and YYNGEE.

This clonotype came up a few times. Germline is not matched at one junction end, which may reflect a read error. The rearrangement uses TRBV12-3 or TRBV12-4 and TRBJ2-2; D unclear. This CDR3 has 14 amino acids. CDR3 region: CASSQLRNAGELFF. In DNA form, the CDR3 reads TGTGCCAGCAGTCAGCTACGGAACGCCGGGGAGCTGTTTTTT.